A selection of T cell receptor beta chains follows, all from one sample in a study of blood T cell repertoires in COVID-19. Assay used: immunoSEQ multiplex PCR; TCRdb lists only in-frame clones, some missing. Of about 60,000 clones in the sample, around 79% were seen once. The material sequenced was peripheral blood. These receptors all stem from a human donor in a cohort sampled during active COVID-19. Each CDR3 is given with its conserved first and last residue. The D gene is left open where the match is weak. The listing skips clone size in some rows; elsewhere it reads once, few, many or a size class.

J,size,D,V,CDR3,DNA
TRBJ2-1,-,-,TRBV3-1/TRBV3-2,CASSRRGWDEQFF,TGTGCCAGCAGCCGGAGGGGTTGGGATGAGCAGTTCTTC
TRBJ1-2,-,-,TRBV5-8,CASSLAGFAYGYTF,TGTGCCAGCAGCTTGGCAGGGTTCGCCTATGGCTACACCTTC
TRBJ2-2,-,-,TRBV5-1,CASSFSGQNTGELFF,TGCGCCAGCAGCTTTTCGGGACAGAACACCGGGGAGCTGTTTTTT
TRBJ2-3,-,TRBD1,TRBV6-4,CATGQGHTDTQYF,TGTGCCACCGGACAGGGGCACACAGATACGCAGTATTTT
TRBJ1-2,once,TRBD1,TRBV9,CASSGTGGYTF,TGTGCCAGCAGCGGGACAGGGGGCTACACCTTC
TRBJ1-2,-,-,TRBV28,CASSLLSPGRYGYTF,TGTGCCAGCAGCCTCTTATCTCCGGGTCGCTATGGCTACACCTTC
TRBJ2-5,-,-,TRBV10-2,CASSERETQYF,TGCGCCAGCAGTGAACGGGAGACCCAGTACTTC
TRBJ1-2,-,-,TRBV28,CASSLSMGLGYTF,TGTGCCAGCAGTTTAAGCATGGGGCTTGGCTACACCTTC
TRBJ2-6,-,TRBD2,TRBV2,CARRGGRGRGPPGANVLTF,TGTGCCCGCCGGGGGGGCCGGGGCCGGGGGCCACCTGGGGCCAACGTCCTGACTTTC
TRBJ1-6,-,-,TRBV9,CASSVGRGGSPLHF,TGTGCCAGCAGCGTAGGAAGGGGAGGGTCACCCCTCCACTTT
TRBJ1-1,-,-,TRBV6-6,CASSYPEGTTEAFF,TGTGCCAGCAGTTACCCAGAGGGCACCACTGAAGCTTTCTTT
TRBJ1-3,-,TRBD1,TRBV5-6,CASSFPGQGFPGNTIYF,TGTGCCAGCAGCTTTCCGGGACAGGGGTTCCCTGGAAACACCATATATTTT
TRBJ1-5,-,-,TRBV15,CATSRFRSGNQPQHF,TGTGCCACCAGCCGCTTTAGGAGCGGAAATCAGCCCCAGCATTTT
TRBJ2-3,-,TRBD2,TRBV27,CASSLFSGLAYDTQYF,TGTGCCAGCAGTTTATTCTCGGGACTAGCATACGATACGCAGTATTTT
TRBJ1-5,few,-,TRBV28,CASSPRNGNQPQHF,TGTGCCAGCAGCCCGCGGAATGGCAATCAGCCCCAGCATTTT
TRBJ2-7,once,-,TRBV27,CASREILGGSYEQYF,TGTGCCAGCAGGGAAATACTAGGCGGCAGCTACGAGCAGTACTTC
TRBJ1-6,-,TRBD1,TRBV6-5,CASLDRNNSPLHF,TGTGCCAGTTTGGACAGGAATAATTCACCCCTCCACTTT
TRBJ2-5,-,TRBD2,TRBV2,CASRPGAGVETQYF,TGTGCCAGCAGGCCCGGGGCGGGAGTGGAGACCCAGTACTTC
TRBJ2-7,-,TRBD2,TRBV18,CASSPGEGISYEQYF,TGTGCCAGCTCACCAGGGGAGGGGATCTCCTACGAGCAGTACTTC
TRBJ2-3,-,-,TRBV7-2,CASSFSDGSKRDTQYF,TGTGCCAGCAGCTTCTCTGACGGGTCGAAGAGAGATACGCAGTATTTT
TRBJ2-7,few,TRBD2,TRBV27,CASSLKASGSVLEQYF,TGTGCCAGCAGTCTAAAGGCTAGCGGGAGTGTCCTGGAGCAGTACTTC
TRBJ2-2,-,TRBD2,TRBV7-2,CASSPLGLAGGTGELFF,TGTGCCAGCAGCCCTCTGGGATTAGCGGGGGGGACCGGGGAGCTGTTTTTT
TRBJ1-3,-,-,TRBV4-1,CASSQVLTTGGGNTIYF,TGCGCCAGCAGCCAAGTCCTCACTACAGGTGGGGGAAACACCATATATTTT
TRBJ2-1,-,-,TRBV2,CASSLTRGEQFF,TGTGCCAGCAGCCTAACCAGGGGTGAGCAGTTCTTC
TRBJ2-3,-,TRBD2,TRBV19,CASTLAGGVDTQYF,TGTGCCAGTACGCTAGCGGGAGGCGTAGATACGCAGTATTTT
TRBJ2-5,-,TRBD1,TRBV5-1,CASSYLTGDQETQYF,TGCGCCAGCAGCTATTTGACAGGGGACCAAGAGACCCAGTACTTC
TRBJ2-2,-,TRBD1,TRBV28,CASSLPGQGPGELFF,TGTGCCAGCAGTCTCCCGGGACAGGGTCCCGGGGAGCTGTTTTTT
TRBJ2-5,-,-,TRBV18,CASSPLASQETQYF,TGTGCCAGCTCACCACTAGCGTCCCAAGAGACCCAGTACTTC
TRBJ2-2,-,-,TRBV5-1,CASSFGSVGGELFF,TGCGCCAGCAGCTTTGGAAGCGTGGGCGGGGAGCTGTTTTTT
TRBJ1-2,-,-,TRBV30,CAWMGGPGGYTF,TGTGCCTGGATGGGGGGACCTGGTGGCTACACCTTC
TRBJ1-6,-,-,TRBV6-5,CASSKGVTNNSPLHF,TGTGCCAGCAGCAAGGGGGTTACCAATAATTCACCCCTCCACTTT
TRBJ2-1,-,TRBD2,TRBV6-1,CASSEARGGSYNEQFF,TGTGCCAGCAGTGAAGCTAGGGGAGGGTCCTACAATGAGCAGTTCTTC
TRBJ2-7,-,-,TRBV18,CASSRSRDWSSYEQYF,TGTGCCAGCTCACGATCCCGGGACTGGAGCTCCTACGAGCAGTACTTC
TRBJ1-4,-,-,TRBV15,CATSRSRTVTNEKLFF,TGTGCCACCAGCAGATCAAGGACAGTCACCAATGAAAAACTGTTTTTT
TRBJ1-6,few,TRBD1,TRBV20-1,CSASKGQGYNSPLHF,TGCAGTGCTAGTAAGGGACAGGGGTATAATTCACCCCTCCACTTT